These T cell receptor beta chains were read from a single sample in a study of cytomegalovirus exposure and HLA in healthy donors. Libraries were prepared by immunoSEQ multiplex PCR; TCRdb keeps only in-frame clonotypes and omits some of them. The sample carries around 110,000 clones, around 77% recorded once. Specimen: PBMCs. These receptors were obtained from a male donor in good health and CMV-seronegative. CDR3s leave out the opening cysteine and the closing phenylalanine or tryptophan. The D gene is left open where the match is weak.

TRBV28	TRBJ1-2	NA	ASTDRGPNYGYT
TRBV30	TRBJ1-2	NA	AWSVGHFYGYT
TRBV27	TRBJ2-2	TRBD2	ASSPGTSGSGSTGELF
TRBV27	TRBJ2-7	TRBD2	ASSPGTSASYEQY
TRBV29-1	TRBJ2-3	NA	RSEEADTQY
TRBV28	TRBJ2-7	NA	ASSPPGNSLCEQY
TRBV5-1	TRBJ2-7	TRBD2	ASSLIAGGPGEQY
TRBV28	TRBJ1-2	TRBD1	ASRDRGQGYT
TRBV6-5	TRBJ2-7	NA	ASYRDHEQY
TRBV11-2	TRBJ2-1	NA	ASSFQGSYNEQF
TRBV4-1	TRBJ2-1	TRBD2	ASSQDSASGSFNEQF
TRBV5-6	TRBJ1-2	NA	ASSPERGQDYT
TRBV18	TRBJ1-2	TRBD1	ASSPLQSDRGTNYGYT
TRBV6-1	TRBJ1-1	NA	ASSAMEGRAEAF
TRBV27	TRBJ2-2	TRBD2	ASSNPTGGPTGELF
TRBV29-1	TRBJ2-7	NA	SVLNGYEQY
TRBV6-5	TRBJ2-3	TRBD1	ASSYIQGGSTDTQY
TRBV20-1	NA	TRBD1	SAGDSYEQY
TRBV21-1	TRBJ2-4	NA	ASSKARLAGKNIQY
TRBV2	TRBJ1-4	TRBD1	ASRRTGGITTNEKLF
TRBV9	TRBJ2-1	TRBD2	ASSVRRGSGSTEQF
TRBV21-1	TRBJ1-5	NA	ASSKDDSKDDSNQPQH
TRBV4-1	TRBJ2-7	NA	ASSHPRQPYEQY
TRBV4-1	TRBJ2-1	NA	ASRREKSYNEQF
TRBV9	TRBJ2-2	TRBD2	ASDSSGRAFTGELF
TRBV11-2	TRBJ2-6	TRBD2	ASSLEGWGLAVSGANVLT
TRBV12-5	TRBJ2-1	TRBD2	ASGFFAGEENEQF
TRBV6-1	TRBJ2-7	NA	ASRSRTYEQY
TRBV7-6	TRBJ2-1	NA	ATADRGEEF
TRBV6-1	TRBJ2-3	NA	ASSDFRTQY
TRBV4-2	TRBJ1-2	NA	ASSQDLPDNYGYT
TRBV6-5	TRBJ2-4	NA	ASSAGIRGKNIQY
TRBV4-1	TRBJ2-2	TRBD2	ASSPGLAGVDTGELF
TRBV29-1	TRBJ2-7	NA	SAGDSYEQY
TRBV29-1	TRBJ2-3	TRBD2	SVDSGSRTDTQY